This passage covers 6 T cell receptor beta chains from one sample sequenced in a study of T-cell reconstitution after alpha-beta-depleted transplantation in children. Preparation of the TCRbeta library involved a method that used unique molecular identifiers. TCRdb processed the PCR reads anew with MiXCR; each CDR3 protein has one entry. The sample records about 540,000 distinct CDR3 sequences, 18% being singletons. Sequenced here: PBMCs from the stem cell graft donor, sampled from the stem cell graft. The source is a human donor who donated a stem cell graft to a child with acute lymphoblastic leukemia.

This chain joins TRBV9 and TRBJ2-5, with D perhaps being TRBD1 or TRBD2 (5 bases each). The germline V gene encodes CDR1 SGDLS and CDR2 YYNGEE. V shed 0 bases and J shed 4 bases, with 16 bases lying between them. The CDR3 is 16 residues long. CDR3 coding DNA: TGTGCCAGCAGCGTAGGCGGGTTGAGCAGGGCAGAGACCCAGTACTTC. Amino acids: CASSVGGLSRAETQYF.

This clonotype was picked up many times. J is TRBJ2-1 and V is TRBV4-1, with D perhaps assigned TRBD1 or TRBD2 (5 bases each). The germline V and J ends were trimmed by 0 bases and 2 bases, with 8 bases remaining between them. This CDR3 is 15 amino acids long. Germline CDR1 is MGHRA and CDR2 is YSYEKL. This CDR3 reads CASSQDRGAYNEQFF. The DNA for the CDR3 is TGCGCCAGCAGCCAAGATCGAGGGGCCTACAATGAGCAGTTCTTC.

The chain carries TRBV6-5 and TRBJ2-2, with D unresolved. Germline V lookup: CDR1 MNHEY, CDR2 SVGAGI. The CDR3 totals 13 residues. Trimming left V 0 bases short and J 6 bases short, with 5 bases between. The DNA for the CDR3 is TGTGCCAGCAGTTACTCGAGGCCCGGGGAGCTGTTTTTT. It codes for CASSYSRPGELFF.

CDR3 in DNA: TGTGCCAGCAGTTCCGTTAGCGGGGGCTCCTACGAGCAGTACTTC. Encoded protein: CASSSVSGGSYEQYF. V usage is TRBV27 and J usage is TRBJ2-7; 9 nucleotides agree with TRBD2. Germline CDR1 reads MNHEY; CDR2 reads SMNVEV (reference sequence). This CDR3 spans 15 amino acids. V lost 4 bases, J lost 0 bases, and 4 bases stayed unmatched.

In DNA, the CDR3 is TGTGCCAGCAGTTCTAACAGGGAAAAACTGTTTTTT. Translating it yields CASSSNREKLFF. This chain connects TRBV7-8 to TRBJ1-4; perhaps TRBD1 as D (5 bases). The CDR3 has 12 residues. Per germline, CDR1 SGHVS and CDR2 FQNEAQ. The V end lost 6 bases, the J end lost 8 bases, and 10 bases lay between the germline ends.

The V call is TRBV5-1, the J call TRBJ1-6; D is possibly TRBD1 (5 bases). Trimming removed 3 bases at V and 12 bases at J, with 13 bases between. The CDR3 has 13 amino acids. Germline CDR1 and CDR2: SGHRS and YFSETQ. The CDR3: CASSWGSLEPLHF. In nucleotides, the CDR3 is TGCGCCAGCAGCTGGGGGAGTTTAGAACCCCTCCACTTT.